Below are 28 T cell receptor beta chains sequenced from a single sample in a study of PD-L1 blockade in urothelial cancer. The method was immunoSEQ multiplex PCR; TCRdb's version includes in-frame clones alone and lacks a portion of them. The table has 70,000 to 75,000 clones, roughly 90% seen once; the top ten hold over 4%. Time point specified: pretreatment peripheral blood. Sequenced here: PBMCs, sampled around atezolizumab (anti-PD-L1) treatment. The receptors stem from a man in his 70s with urothelial cancer.

This clone was counted a single time. The chain joins TRBV5-4 to TRBJ2-7; 13 bases are a match to TRBD2. The CDR3 extends over 15 amino acids. J lost 6 bases, V lost 1 base, and 4 bases had no gene match. Germline values: CDR1 SGHNT, CDR2 YYREEE (reference sequence). The CDR3 bases are TGTGCCAGCAGCTTGTTAGGGACTAGCGGGATCGAGCAGTACTTC. Protein product: CASSLLGTSGIEQYF. The full variable domain, its missing parts supplied by reference TRBV5-4 and TRBJ2-7, is ETGVTQSPTHLIKTRGQQVTLRCSSQSGHNTVSWYQQALGQGPQFIFQYYREEENGRGNFPPRFSGLQFPNYSSELNVNALELDDSALYLCASSLLGTSGIEQYFGPGTRLTVT.

The chain employs TRBV9 and TRBJ1-3, with D perhaps matching TRBD1 (5 bases). Germline CDR1 SGDLS, CDR2 YYNGEE. The CDR3 has 15 residues. With 1 base removed from V and 1 base from J, the gap between germline ends came to 9 bases. CDR3 sequence: CASSVLDTSGNTIYF. DNA for the CDR3: TGTGCCAGCAGCGTATTGGACACATCTGGAAACACCATATATTTT. Variable domain in full (rest from reference TRBV9 and TRBJ1-3): DSGVTQTPKHLITATGQRVTLRCSPRSGDLSVYWYQQSLDQGLQFLIQYYNGEERAKGNILERFSAQQFPDLHSELNLSSLELGDSALYFCASSVLDTSGNTIYFGEGSWLTVV.

J is TRBJ2-3 and V is TRBV27; 8 bases match TRBD1. There are 14 residues in the CDR3. V trimming: 6 bases; J trimming: 3 bases; junction bases outside the gene matches: 5. CDR1 is MNHEY, CDR2 SMNVEV, per germline (reference sequence). DNA for the CDR3: TGTGCCAGCAGCCATTGGACAGGGACAGATACGCAGTATTTT. This translates into CASSHWTGTDTQYF.

This clone turned up a few times. This sequence joins TRBV5-1 and TRBJ1-2; tentatively, D is TRBD1 (6 bases). Trimming took off 4 bases at V and 1 base at J, with 17 bases between the two ends. The length of the CDR3 is 16 residues. Per the germline V gene, CDR1 is SGHRS and CDR2 is YFSETQ. CDR3 sequence: CASSGGYTGNNYGYTF. DNA for the CDR3: TGCGCCAGCAGCGGGGGCTACACAGGGAATAACTATGGCTACACCTTC.

The chain is built from TRBV25-1 and TRBJ2-1; 7 positions agree with TRBD2. Trimming cost V 3 bases and J 5 bases; bases outside gene matches: 10. The germline V gene encodes CDR1 MGHDK and CDR2 SYGVNS. The CDR3 has 16 amino acids. CDR3 in amino acids: CASSEPGLGPHNEQFF. CDR3 DNA sequence: TGTGCCAGCAGTGAGCCAGGACTAGGACCTCACAATGAGCAGTTCTTC.

The chain joins TRBV27 to TRBJ2-3, with TRBD1 identical over 9 bases. The junction had 5 bases not matched to a gene; V was cut back by 5 bases and J by 5 bases. Germline V gives CDR1 MNHEY, CDR2 SMNVEV (reference sequence). The CDR3 is 14 residues long. The DNA of the CDR3 is TGTGCCAGCAGTATCCCGGGACAGGGAGATACGCAGTATTTT. Its protein is CASSIPGQGDTQYF.

J is TRBJ2-1 and V is TRBV25-1; tentative D call: TRBD1 (8 bases). Germline V gene lookup returns CDR1 MGHDK and CDR2 SYGVNS. The CDR3 is 14 residues long. V was shortened by 11 bases and J by 6 bases, with 20 bases between the two germline ends. The CDR3 loop is CAVQGEGLGNEQFF. In DNA, the CDR3 is TGTGCCGTACAGGGGGAGGGTTTGGGCAATGAGCAGTTCTTC.

The chain carries TRBV5-4 and TRBJ1-1; D is perhaps TRBD1 (6 bases). V lost 9 bases and J lost 7, with 16 bases in between. Germline CDR1 and CDR2: SGHNT and YYREEE (reference sequence). This CDR3 contains 12 residues. CDR3 DNA: TGTGCCATCCCGGGACAAGGGGGTGAAGCTTTCTTT. Translated: CAIPGQGGEAFF.

The V gene is TRBV2, the J gene TRBJ1-5; weak D call: TRBD1 (5 bases). The germline CDR1 and CDR2 sequences are SNHLY and FYNNEI. V dropped 7 bases and J dropped 3 bases, with 16 bases sitting between them. This CDR3 region has 15 residues. Here the CDR3 reads CASTAGPTLNQPQHF. The CDR3 bases are TGTGCCAGCACCGCGGGACCGACTCTCAATCAGCCCCAGCATTTT.

CDR3 protein: CASLTGEETQYF. The CDR3, as DNA: TGTGCCAGCCTTACAGGGGAAGAGACCCAGTACTTC. J is TRBJ2-5 and V is TRBV2; 7 bases align to TRBD1. The CDR3 contains 12 residues. V shed 8 bases and J 3 bases; nucleotides not matched to a gene: 3. Looked up from germline, CDR1 is SNHLY and CDR2 is FYNNEI.

A note on this clone: Additional DNA sequences in this sample encode the identical CDR3. The chain has TRBV18 and TRBJ1-1, with 8 bases that match TRBD1. The germline CDR1 and CDR2 sequences are KGHSH and LQKENI. The CDR3 length is 14 residues. V dropped 3 bases and J dropped 2; count of bases not matched to a gene: 2. The CDR3 DNA is TGTGCCAGCTCACCTGGACAGGGTAACACTGAAGCTTTCTTT. It yields the protein CASSPGQGNTEAFF.

The rearrangement links TRBV12-5 to TRBJ1-1, with 9 positions matching TRBD1. The CDR3 covers 19 residues. V dropped 2 bases and J dropped 1; count of bases not matched to a gene: 14. Germline V gives CDR1 LGHNT, CDR2 FRNRAP. The CDR3 DNA reads as TGTGCTAGTGGTTTGCATCTGGGACAGGGCCAGGGGTCGAACACTGAAGCTTTCTTT. This translates into CASGLHLGQGQGSNTEAFF.

This clone has a single count. V is TRBV19 and J is TRBJ1-4, with D hard to call. Germline CDR1 and CDR2: LNHDA and SQIVND (reference sequence). This CDR3 is built from 16 residues. V gave up 4 bases and J gave up 2 bases, with 14 bases separating them. The DNA of the CDR3 is TGTGCCAGTAGTACCCGCGGGGTCGGTACTAATGAAAAACTGTTTTTT. Amino acid sequence: CASSTRGVGTNEKLFF.

The chain links TRBV28 to TRBJ2-7, with a possible D match to TRBD2 (5 bases). The CDR3 has 17 amino acids. V was cut by 6 bases and J by 4 bases, with 25 bases left in between. Germline loops: CDR1 MDHEN, CDR2 SYDVKM. The CDR3 sequence: CASRPGGIQSWRYEQYF. CDR3 bases: TGTGCCAGCAGACCTGGAGGCATACAGTCTTGGCGGTACGAGCAGTACTTC.

The chain combines TRBV19 with TRBJ1-3; tentatively, D is TRBD1 (6 bases). Germline assignment: CDR1 LNHDA and CDR2 SQIVND (reference sequence). V lost 6 bases to trimming and J lost 0 bases, with 18 bases between them. The CDR3 runs to 17 residues. The CDR3 region is CASRTIQGAASGNTIYF. The CDR3 coding sequence is TGTGCCAGTAGGACCATACAGGGAGCTGCCTCTGGAAACACCATATATTTT. The whole variable domain, remainder taken from reference TRBV19 and TRBJ1-3, is DGGITQSPKYLFRKEGQNVTLSCEQNLNHDAMYWYRQDPGQGLRLIYYSQIVNDFQKGDIAEGYSVSREKKESFPLTVTSAQKNPTAFYLCASRTIQGAASGNTIYFGEGSWLTVV.

The chain combines TRBV2 with TRBJ2-5, with D uncertain. The V end lost 4 bases, the J end lost 2 bases, and 11 bases lay between the germline ends. The CDR3 extends over 14 amino acids. CDR1 and CDR2 from the germline V gene are SNHLY and FYNNEI. The CDR3 bases are TGTGCCAGCAGTGGTCGGCAGACACAAGAGACCCAGTACTTC. The encoded protein is CASSGRQTQETQYF.

The rearrangement uses TRBV19 and TRBJ2-1; TRBD1 aligns across 10 bases. CDR3 length: 16 residues. The trim removed 3 bases at V and 10 bases at J, leaving 12 bases unmatched. CDR1 is LNHDA and CDR2 is SQIVND in the germline V gene (reference sequence). CDR3 amino acids: CASSMETGGFSREQFF. The CDR3 bases are TGTGCCAGTAGTATGGAGACAGGGGGCTTCTCCAGGGAGCAGTTCTTC.

On this clone: Additional DNA sequences in this sample encode the identical CDR3. This chain uses TRBV28 with TRBJ1-2, with TRBD1 as a possible D gene (6 bases). This CDR3 has 13 amino acids. Germline loops: CDR1 MDHEN, CDR2 SYDVKM. V was clipped by 6 bases and J by 2 bases, with 10 bases between them. CDR3 nucleotide sequence: TGTGCCAGCAGCTTAACAGGGAACTATGGCTACACCTTC. It yields the protein CASSLTGNYGYTF.

This chain connects TRBV19 to TRBJ1-1, with 8 bases lining up with TRBD1. The CDR3 runs 14 residues. CDR1 is LNHDA, CDR2 SQIVND, per germline (reference sequence). With 7 bases clipped from V and 7 bases from J, the junction kept 11 bases outside the gene matches. CDR3 nucleotide sequence: TGTGCCAGTAAAACTCGACAGGGGCCCCTTGAAGCTTTCTTT. It yields the protein CASKTRQGPLEAFF. Full variable domain (outside the CDR3, taken from reference TRBV19 and TRBJ1-1): DGGITQSPKYLFRKEGQNVTLSCEQNLNHDAMYWYRQDPGQGLRLIYYSQIVNDFQKGDIAEGYSVSREKKESFPLTVTSAQKNPTAFYLCASKTRQGPLEAFFGQGTRLTVV.

The chain is built from TRBV5-5 and TRBJ1-2; no definite D call. CDR1 and CDR2 from the germline V gene are SGHKS and YYEKEE (reference sequence). The CDR3 loop spans 16 amino acids. Trimming took off 0 bases at V and 1 base at J, with 13 bases between the two ends. This CDR3 reads CASSLAQTGINYGYTF. The CDR3 bases are TGTGCCAGCAGCTTGGCCCAGACGGGAATTAACTATGGCTACACCTTC.

The DNA for the CDR3 is TGTGCCAGCAGCTTGTGGAACAGCTTGGCTGGAAACACCATATATTTT. This sequence encodes CASSLWNSLAGNTIYF. The chain combines TRBV5-5 with TRBJ1-3, with D uncertain. V was pared by 1 base and J by 2 bases, with 13 bases between. CDR1 and CDR2 (germline): SGHKS, YYEKEE (reference sequence). The CDR3 spans 16 residues.

The CDR3 DNA reads TGTGCCAGCACCGAGGGTCCGGGACAGGGGTCCCACGAGCAGTACTTC. It yields the protein CASTEGPGQGSHEQYF. This rearrangement joins TRBV6-6 to TRBJ2-7, with TRBD1 matching 10 bases. This CDR3 contains 16 residues. V was clipped by 7 bases and J by 5 bases; unmatched bases: 14. Germline CDR1 reads MNHNY; CDR2 reads SVGAGI (reference sequence).

This rearrangement joins TRBV9 to TRBJ2-1; 10 bases are a match to TRBD2. The CDR3 consists of 15 residues. V gave up 4 bases and J gave up 4 bases; unmatched junction bases: 5. The V gene's germline CDR1 is SGDLS and CDR2 YYNGEE. The CDR3 region is CASSSLAGDYNEQFF. CDR3 DNA: TGTGCCAGCAGCTCCCTAGCGGGGGATTACAATGAGCAGTTCTTC. The variable domain in full, completed from reference TRBV9 and TRBJ2-1, reads DSGVTQTPKHLITATGQRVTLRCSPRSGDLSVYWYQQSLDQGLQFLIQYYNGEERAKGNILERFSAQQFPDLHSELNLSSLELGDSALYFCASSSLAGDYNEQFFGPGTRLTVL.

The rearrangement uses TRBV5-1 and TRBJ1-1; D not certain. Germline CDR1 is SGHRS and CDR2 is YFSETQ. V was cut by 0 bases and J by 1 base, with 4 bases left in between. The CDR3 is made up of 13 amino acids. CDR3 region: CASSLGANTEAFF. The CDR3 DNA reads as TGCGCCAGCAGCTTGGGAGCGAACACTGAAGCTTTCTTT. Full variable domain (missing parts from reference TRBV5-1 and TRBJ1-1): KAGVTQTPRYLIKTRGQQVTLSCSPISGHRSVSWYQQTPGQGLQFLFEYFSETQRNKGNFPGRFSGRQFSNSRSEMNVSTLELGDSALYLCASSLGANTEAFFGQGTRLTVV.

The chain recombines TRBV27 with TRBJ1-1, with D hard to call. Germline V gene data show CDR1 as MNHEY and CDR2 as SMNVEV (reference sequence). The CDR3 contains 15 residues. Deletions cut 5 bases from V and 0 bases from J, with 13 bases between. The CDR3 bases are TGTGCCAGCAGTCGACAACACCTCATGAACACTGAAGCTTTCTTT. Its protein is CASSRQHLMNTEAFF.

V and J are TRBV9 and TRBJ1-2; 8 nucleotides line up with TRBD1. The CDR3 extends over 13 amino acids. Looked up from germline, CDR1 is SGDLS and CDR2 is YYNGEE. Trimming took 2 bases from V and 6 from J; bases not matched to a gene: 3. The chain's CDR3 is CASSVTGVNGYTF. The CDR3 region has the DNA TGTGCCAGCAGCGTGACAGGGGTTAATGGCTACACCTTC.

The J gene is TRBJ1-1, the V gene TRBV29-1; TRBD1 aligns across 12 bases. The CDR3 is 16 amino acids. J was trimmed by 4 bases and V by 6 bases; bases with no gene match: 12. The germline V gene encodes CDR1 SQVTM and CDR2 ANQGSEA. The CDR3 nucleotides are TGCAGCGTGGCTTCGGGACAGGGGGCTTTGAGCACTGAAGCTTTCTTT. Translated, it gives CSVASGQGALSTEAFF.

The chain is built from TRBV19 and TRBJ2-1; 12 nucleotides align to TRBD2. Germline assignment: CDR1 LNHDA and CDR2 SQIVND (reference sequence). The CDR3 loop spans 15 amino acids. Trimming took 3 bases from V and 9 from J; bases not matched to a gene: 6. The CDR3 coding sequence is TGTGCCAGTAGTATCGGACTAGCGGGAACAGTTGAGCAGTTCTTC. This encodes CASSIGLAGTVEQFF. The variable domain in full, with the rest retrieved from reference TRBV19 and TRBJ2-1, is DGGITQSPKYLFRKEGQNVTLSCEQNLNHDAMYWYRQDPGQGLRLIYYSQIVNDFQKGDIAEGYSVSREKKESFPLTVTSAQKNPTAFYLCASSIGLAGTVEQFFGPGTRLTVL.